These T cell receptor beta chains were read from a single sample in a study of blood T cell repertoires in COVID-19. Some clones are missing from TCRdb's copy, which holds only in-frame ones; the method was immunoSEQ multiplex PCR. The top ten hold roughly 32% of the sample, which has more than 80,000 clones, approximately 88% seen once. The sample comprised peripheral blood. All receptors come from a woman aged 80 or older with active or convalescent COVID-19. Each CDR3 is given with its conserved first and last residue. Each record gives: V gene, J gene, clone size, D gene, CDR3 DNA, CDR3 protein. A D gene is named only where the DNA matches it firmly. For some rows the clone size is stated as once, few or many, or as a class when expanded; others skip it.

>TRBV5-4|TRBJ1-2|-|-
TGTGCCAGCAGCTTGGACAGAGATGGCTACACCTTC
CASSLDRDGYTF
>TRBV28|TRBJ1-2|-|TRBD1
TGTGCCAGCAGTTTCGGGACAGCAAAGAGTTATGGCTACACCTTC
CASSFGTAKSYGYTF
>TRBV28|TRBJ2-2|-|TRBD2
TGTGCCAGCAGAACCGGACTAGCGGGGGCGCAAAACACCGGGGAGCTGTTTTTT
CASRTGLAGAQNTGELFF
>TRBV7-2|TRBJ1-6|-|-
TGTGCCAGCAGCTTAGAGTCCAGTCTGCCCCTCCACTTT
CASSLESSLPLHF
>TRBV6-5|TRBJ2-1|-|TRBD2
TGTGCCAGCAGTTACTCGGCGGGAGGCAATGAGCAGTTCTTC
CASSYSAGGNEQFF
>TRBV7-8|TRBJ1-5|-|-
TGTGCCAGCAGCTTACGTACGAGGTCGGAAAATCAGCCCCAGCATTTT
CASSLRTRSENQPQHF
>TRBV28|TRBJ1-4|once|-
TGTGCCAGCACTATCGGGGTTACTAATGAAAAACTGTTTTTT
CASTIGVTNEKLFF
>TRBV4-1|TRBJ2-1|-|-
TGCGCCAGCAGCCAAGAGCGGGGTCCCTACAATGAGCAGTTCTTC
CASSQERGPYNEQFF
>TRBV19|TRBJ2-1|-|TRBD1
TGTGCCAGTAGTAGGATGTTTGGGACAGGGGGTCTCAATGAGCAGTTCTTC
CASSRMFGTGGLNEQFF
>TRBV19|TRBJ1-5|few|-
TGTGCCAGTAGTTTTGGTCAGATCAATCAGCCCCAGCATTTT
CASSFGQINQPQHF
>TRBV28|TRBJ2-3|-|TRBD2
TGTGCCAGCAGTGGGGTGGGACTAGCGGGAGTGGAAGATACGCAGTATTTT
CASSGVGLAGVEDTQYF
>TRBV28|TRBJ2-3|-|-
TGTGCCAGCAGTGATATAGCGCCAGATACGCAGTATTTT
CASSDIAPDTQYF
>TRBV20-1|TRBJ1-4|-|-
TGCAGTGCTATAGGGGGGGATGAACTGTTTTTT
CSAIGGDELFF
>TRBV6-5|TRBJ2-1|-|-
TGTGCCAGCAGTAAACTGCACAATGAGCAGTTCTTC
CASSKLHNEQFF
>TRBV5-4|TRBJ2-2|-|TRBD1
TGTGCCAGCAGCTTGGATCAGGGGGCCTCCACCGGGGAGCTGTTTTTT
CASSLDQGASTGELFF
>TRBV4-3|TRBJ2-1|-|TRBD2
TGCGCCAGCAGCCAAGATATCGGGGGGGCATTCAATGAGCAGTTCTTC
CASSQDIGGAFNEQFF
>TRBV10-3|TRBJ1-5|-|-
TGTGCCATCAGTGAGTCCAGGGTGGGTCAGCCCCAGCATTTT
CAISESRVGQPQHF
>TRBV19|TRBJ1-5|once|-
TGTGCCAGTAGTAGGACAGACCAGCCCCAGCATTTT
CASSRTDQPQHF
>TRBV19|TRBJ1-6|-|-
TGTGCCAGTAGTTCCCAGGACAGCTATAATTCACCCCTCCACTTT
CASSSQDSYNSPLHF
>TRBV6-5|TRBJ2-7|-|-
TGTGCCAGCAGCCGGGGGTCAGACAACGAGCAGTACTTC
CASSRGSDNEQYF
>TRBV6-4|TRBJ1-4|-|-
TGTGCCAGCACTCAAGAACACGGGACTAATGAAAAACTGTTTTTT
CASTQEHGTNEKLFF
>TRBV28|TRBJ1-3|few|TRBD1
TGTGCCAGCAGTTTCCGGACAGGGCGGGGGGGAAACACCATATATTTT
CASSFRTGRGGNTIYF
>TRBV13|TRBJ2-3|-|TRBD2
TGTGCCAGCAGCTTAGGTTTTGCGGGAGGGGATACGCAGTATTTT
CASSLGFAGGDTQYF
>TRBV13|TRBJ1-4|-|-
TGTGCCAGCAGCTTAGGCCTCCGGGCAACTAATGAAAAACTGTTTTTT
CASSLGLRATNEKLFF
>TRBV6-2/TRBV6-3|TRBJ1-5|-|TRBD1
TGTGCCAGCAGTCCCGGGACAGACAATCAGCCCCAGCATTTT
CASSPGTDNQPQHF
>TRBV7-9|TRBJ2-1|-|-
TGTGCCAGCAGCTTAAGCAGGCACAATGAGCAGTTCTTC
CASSLSRHNEQFF
>TRBV18|TRBJ1-5|-|TRBD1
TGTGCCAGCTCACCGGAGGGGGCGCGGGATCAGCCCCAGCATTTT
CASSPEGARDQPQHF
>TRBV18|TRBJ2-1|-|TRBD2
TGTGCCAGCTCACCGCGAATTCCGGGACTAGAGGGTAATGAGCAGTTCTTC
CASSPRIPGLEGNEQFF
>TRBV2|TRBJ1-1|-|-
TGTGCCAGCAGTGAAGGAGGGCACACTGAAGCTTTCTTT
CASSEGGHTEAFF
>TRBV4-1|TRBJ2-2|many|-
TGCGCCAGCAGCCAAGTAGGACAGATCACCGGGGAGCTGTTTTTT
CASSQVGQITGELFF
>TRBV5-1|TRBJ1-5|-|TRBD1
TGCGCCAGCAGCCCACAGGGGGAACAGCCCCAGCATTTT
CASSPQGEQPQHF
>TRBV2|TRBJ1-6|-|TRBD1
TGTGCCAGCAGACAGGGGGATAATTCACCCCTCCACTTT
CASRQGDNSPLHF
>TRBV3-1/TRBV3-2|TRBJ2-1|-|-
TGTGCCAGCAGCCAAGTAGGCGGGAACTCCTACAATGAGCAGTTCTTC
CASSQVGGNSYNEQFF
>TRBV18|TRBJ1-2|-|TRBD1
TGTGCCAGCTCGCCTGTGACAGGGCCAGCTAACTATGGCTACACCTTC
CASSPVTGPANYGYTF
>TRBV11-1|TRBJ1-6|-|-
TGTGCCAGCAGCACCCCGACAGTCAATTCACCCCTCCACTTT
CASSTPTVNSPLHF
>TRBV5-1|TRBJ1-1|-|-
TGCGCCAGCAGCAGCGAGAACACTGAAGCTTTCTTT
CASSSENTEAFF
>TRBV20-1|TRBJ2-1|-|TRBD2
TGCAGTGCTAGTCGGAGTAGCGGGTACAATGAGCAGTTCTTC
CSASRSSGYNEQFF
>TRBV6-6|TRBJ1-2|-|-
TGTGCCAGCAGCCAAGGTCAGGGGTCCTATGGCTACACCTTC
CASSQGQGSYGYTF
>TRBV4-2|TRBJ2-5|-|-
TGTGCCAGCAGCCAAGGTCTGGGGCAGGAGACCCAGTACTTC
CASSQGLGQETQYF
>TRBV5-1|TRBJ2-2|once|-
TGCGCCAGCAGCTTCTTAACCCGCTCGGGCACCGGGGAGCTGTTTTTT
CASSFLTRSGTGELFF
>TRBV28|TRBJ1-4|-|TRBD1
TGTGCCAGCAGTCCCAGGGGGCGCGGGGATGAAAAACTGTTTTTT
CASSPRGRGDEKLFF
>TRBV6-2/TRBV6-3|TRBJ2-7|-|TRBD1
TGTGCCAGCAGTTACTCGCGGACAGGTAACAGACGAGGGCTCTACGAGCAGTACTTC
CASSYSRTGNRRGLYEQYF
>TRBV4-3|TRBJ1-5|-|TRBD1
TGCGCCAGCAGCCAAATGACAGGGCCCGATCAGCCCCAGCATTTT
CASSQMTGPDQPQHF
>TRBV19|TRBJ2-3|-|TRBD2
TGTGCCAGTAGTATCGAAGTGGGGACTAGCGGGGGTTACTCTATCACAGATACGCAGTATTTT
CASSIEVGTSGGYSITDTQYF
>TRBV5-1|TRBJ2-2|-|TRBD1
TGCGCCAGCAGCTTGGTTGTCGGGACAGGGACCGGGGAGCTGTTTTTT
CASSLVVGTGTGELFF
>TRBV19|TRBJ2-1|-|-
TGTGCCAGTAGTCCAGGAGGGGGCCGGGGGTACAATGAGCAGTTCTTC
CASSPGGGRGYNEQFF
>TRBV20-1|TRBJ1-2|-|-
TGCAGTGCTAAGCGGACGTATGGCTACACCTTC
CSAKRTYGYTF
>TRBV20-1|TRBJ2-3|-|-
TGCAGTGCTAGCACCGGTACGCAGTATTTT
CSASTGTQYF
>TRBV2|TRBJ2-2|-|TRBD1
TGTGCCACACGGGACAGGGGACGCGGGGAGCTGTTTTTT
CATRDRGRGELFF
>TRBV4-3|TRBJ2-1|-|TRBD2
TGCGCCAGCAGCCAGCGGGGTGGTTCGGCGGGGGCCTACAATGAGCAGTTCTTC
CASSQRGGSAGAYNEQFF
>TRBV4-3|TRBJ1-4|-|-
TGCGCCAGCAGCCAAGATATCAGGGTCCAAAAGGAAAAACTGTTTTTT
CASSQDIRVQKEKLFF
>TRBV6-2/TRBV6-3|TRBJ1-4|once|-
TGTGCCAGCAGTCAGGCGATCAATGAAAAACTGTTTTTT
CASSQAINEKLFF
>TRBV7-2|TRBJ1-2|-|-
TGTGCCAGCAGCTTAAATGGGGGGTCCTCTAACTATGGCTACACCTTC
CASSLNGGSSNYGYTF
>TRBV3-1/TRBV3-2|TRBJ1-4|-|-
TGTGCCAGCAGCCAAGAGGTCCCAGGAAGGGAAAAACTGTTTTTT
CASSQEVPGREKLFF
>TRBV19|TRBJ1-5|-|TRBD1
TGTGCCAGTAGTACGGAGACAGGGAGACAGCCCCAGCATTTT
CASSTETGRQPQHF
>TRBV18|TRBJ1-2|-|TRBD1
TGTGCCAGCTCACCGTCGACAGGGTATATTCATGGCTACACCTTC
CASSPSTGYIHGYTF
>TRBV7-8|TRBJ1-1|-|-
TGTGCCAGCAGCTTAGTACGACAGCTTAACACTGAAGCTTTCTTT
CASSLVRQLNTEAFF
>TRBV21-1|TRBJ2-7|-|-
TGTGCCAGCAGCTGCCCAGGGTGGGAGCAGTACTTC
CASSCPGWEQYF
>TRBV28|TRBJ2-2|once|TRBD2
TGTGCCAGCAGTTCCCTGGGGACTAGCGGGACCGGGGAGCTGTTTTTT
CASSSLGTSGTGELFF
>TRBV29-1|TRBJ1-2|once|-
TGCAGCGTTGAGGCAGGGAGGTATGGCTACACCTTC
CSVEAGRYGYTF